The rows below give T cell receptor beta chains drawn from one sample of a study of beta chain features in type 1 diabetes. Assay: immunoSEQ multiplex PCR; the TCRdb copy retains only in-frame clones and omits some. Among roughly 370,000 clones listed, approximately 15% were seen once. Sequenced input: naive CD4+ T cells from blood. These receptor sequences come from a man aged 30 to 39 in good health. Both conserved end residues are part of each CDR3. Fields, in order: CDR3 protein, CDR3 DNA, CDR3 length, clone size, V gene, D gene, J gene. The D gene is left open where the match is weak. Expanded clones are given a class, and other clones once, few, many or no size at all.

CSAPRLDTQYF	TGCAGTGCACCTCGGTTGGATACGCAGTATTTT	11	NA	TRBV20-1	NA	TRBJ2-3
CASSQSGRGPDTQYF	TGCGCCAGCAGCCAAAGTGGCAGGGGCCCAGATACGCAGTATTTT	15	NA	TRBV4-1	NA	TRBJ2-3
CASSRTSGGANTDTQYF	TGTGCCAGCAGCAGGACTAGCGGGGGGGCCAACACAGATACGCAGTATTTT	17	NA	TRBV5-4	TRBD2	TRBJ2-3
CASSEWDRGQDTQYF	TGTGCCAGCAGTGAATGGGACAGGGGGCAAGATACGCAGTATTTT	15	few	TRBV6-1	TRBD1	TRBJ2-3
CASSLASGDTQYF	TGCGCCAGCAGCTTGGCTTCGGGCGATACGCAGTATTTT	13	NA	TRBV5-1	NA	TRBJ2-3
CASSLGEKETQYF	TGTGCCAGCAGCTTAGGAGAGAAAGAGACCCAGTACTTC	13	NA	TRBV7-2	NA	TRBJ2-5
CAIVRDRANTDTQYF	TGTGCCATCGTCCGGGACAGGGCCAACACAGATACGCAGTATTTT	15	NA	TRBV10-3	TRBD1	TRBJ2-3
CASSVGVTGESPLHF	TGTGCCAGCAGCGTAGGGGTTACAGGGGAATCACCCCTCCACTTT	15	many	TRBV9	TRBD1	TRBJ1-6
CASSLASSGAQETQYF	TGCGCCAGCAGCTTGGCCTCCTCGGGTGCCCAAGAGACCCAGTACTTC	16	NA	TRBV5-1	NA	TRBJ2-5
CASSPDRGLNQPQHF	TGTGCCAGCTCACCGGACAGGGGGCTGAATCAGCCCCAGCATTTT	15	few	TRBV18	TRBD1	TRBJ1-5
CSVGPGSNTGELFF	TGCAGCGTTGGCCCGGGTAGCAACACCGGGGAGCTGTTTTTT	14	few	TRBV29-1	NA	TRBJ2-2
CASSPSREQYF	TGTGCCAGCAGCCCAAGTAGGGAGCAGTACTTC	11	few	TRBV7-9	NA	TRBJ2-7
CASSNGLAADVKNIQYF	TGTGCCAGTAGTAACGGACTAGCGGCTGATGTCAAAAACATTCAGTACTTC	17	few	TRBV19	TRBD2	TRBJ2-4
CASSPPGQGGNQPQHF	TGTGCCAGCTCACCACCTGGACAGGGAGGCAATCAGCCCCAGCATTTT	16	NA	TRBV18	TRBD1	TRBJ1-5
CASSQGAGEQYF	TGTGCCAGCTCACAGGGGGCGGGCGAGCAGTACTTC	12	few	TRBV18	TRBD1	TRBJ2-7
CASRTVGAETQYF	TGTGCCAGTAGGACCGTAGGTGCGGAGACCCAGTACTTC	13	NA	TRBV19	NA	TRBJ2-5
CASSPTGQTQETQYF	TGTGCCAGCAGCCCAACGGGACAGACCCAAGAGACCCAGTACTTC	15	NA	TRBV7-9	TRBD1	TRBJ2-5
CSARLKDTQYF	TGCAGTGCTAGACTGAAAGATACGCAGTATTTT	11	NA	TRBV20-1	NA	TRBJ2-3
CASSAGRGGGEPQHF	TGTGCCAGCAGCGCGGGAAGAGGGGGCGGTGAGCCCCAGCATTTT	15	few	TRBV9	TRBD1	TRBJ1-5
CASSPIPPSTDTQYF	TGTGCCAGCAGCCCCATCCCCCCAAGCACAGATACGCAGTATTTT	15	few	TRBV7-2	NA	TRBJ2-3
CASSLTSSADEQFF	TGTGCCAGCAGCTTAACGTCTAGCGCAGATGAGCAGTTCTTC	14	few	TRBV7-9	NA	TRBJ2-1
CASTSGRNTGELFF	TGTGCCAGTACTAGCGGGAGGAACACCGGGGAGCTGTTTTTT	14	NA	TRBV2	TRBD2	TRBJ2-2
CAWSVRTASGYTF	TGTGCCTGGAGTGTACGGACCGCGAGTGGCTACACCTTC	13	few	TRBV30	NA	TRBJ1-2
CASSVTGGVLETQYF	TGTGCCAGCAGCGTGACAGGGGGAGTGTTGGAGACCCAGTACTTC	15	NA	TRBV9	TRBD1	TRBJ2-5
CASSSPSGGGYQPQHF	TGTGCCAGCAGTTCCCCCTCGGGGGGCGGTTATCAGCCCCAGCATTTT	16	few	TRBV6-5	NA	TRBJ1-5